A selection of T cell receptor beta chains follows, all from one sample in a study of blood T cell repertoires in COVID-19. Clones were sequenced by immunoSEQ multiplex PCR, and TCRdb holds only the in-frame ones, with some missing. The table shows 250,000 to 300,000 clones, with around 88% occurring only once. Material: peripheral blood. The origin of the receptors is a woman in her sixties or seventies with COVID-19, enrolled during active disease. Each CDR3 is given with its conserved first and last residue. Fields, in order: V gene, J gene, D gene, clone size, CDR3 DNA, CDR3 protein. A D gene is named only where the DNA matches it firmly. Only part of the rows carry a size: once, few, many, or a class if the clone is expanded.

v_call: TRBV7-2
j_call: TRBJ2-3
d_call: .
clone_size: .
cdr3_nt: TGTGCCAGCAGCCCAGCCAAGGGGACGCAGTATTTT
cdr3_aa: CASSPAKGTQYF

v_call: TRBV12-5
j_call: TRBJ1-1
d_call: TRBD1
clone_size: .
cdr3_nt: TGTGCTAGTGATCAAACAGGGGGGGTTGCTGAAGCTTTCTTT
cdr3_aa: CASDQTGGVAEAFF

v_call: TRBV5-6
j_call: TRBJ1-2
d_call: TRBD1
clone_size: .
cdr3_nt: TGTGCCAGCAGCTTGAGGGACAGGGGCCGATATGGCTACACCTTC
cdr3_aa: CASSLRDRGRYGYTF

v_call: TRBV18
j_call: TRBJ1-4
d_call: TRBD1
clone_size: .
cdr3_nt: TGTGCCAGCTCACCATCCCTTTGGCAGGGGGGCGCAACTAATGAAAAACTGTTTTTT
cdr3_aa: CASSPSLWQGGATNEKLFF

v_call: TRBV2
j_call: TRBJ2-3
d_call: .
clone_size: .
cdr3_nt: TGTGCCAGCAGTCCCCGGGAACCGAATACGCAGTATTTT
cdr3_aa: CASSPREPNTQYF

v_call: TRBV11-2
j_call: TRBJ2-7
d_call: .
clone_size: .
cdr3_nt: TGTGCCAGCAGCCTATCCCTCCCACGCGAGCAGTACTTC
cdr3_aa: CASSLSLPREQYF

v_call: TRBV6-5
j_call: TRBJ1-1
d_call: .
clone_size: .
cdr3_nt: TGTGCCAGCAGTTACCTATTAGCGGGGGACACTGAAGCTTTCTTT
cdr3_aa: CASSYLLAGDTEAFF

v_call: TRBV27
j_call: TRBJ1-4
d_call: .
clone_size: once
cdr3_nt: TGTGCCAGCAGTTTATCCTGGCAGGGCGATGAAAAACTGTTTTTT
cdr3_aa: CASSLSWQGDEKLFF

v_call: TRBV11-2
j_call: TRBJ1-1
d_call: TRBD1
clone_size: .
cdr3_nt: TGTGCCAGCGGACAGGGGTTGAACACTGAAGCTTTCTTT
cdr3_aa: CASGQGLNTEAFF

v_call: TRBV18
j_call: TRBJ2-7
d_call: TRBD1
clone_size: .
cdr3_nt: TGTGCCAGCTCACCACCTAAGGGACAGGGGGTGAAAGAGCAGTACTTC
cdr3_aa: CASSPPKGQGVKEQYF

v_call: TRBV27
j_call: TRBJ1-2
d_call: TRBD1
clone_size: .
cdr3_nt: TGTGCCAGCAGGGGATTAAGAGGACAGGGAACTACTAACTATGGCTACACCTTC
cdr3_aa: CASRGLRGQGTTNYGYTF

v_call: TRBV30
j_call: TRBJ1-1
d_call: TRBD1
clone_size: .
cdr3_nt: TGTGCCTGGAGACAGGGGGCGATTGAAGCTTTCTTT
cdr3_aa: CAWRQGAIEAFF

v_call: TRBV29-1
j_call: TRBJ2-5
d_call: .
clone_size: .
cdr3_nt: TGCAGCGCCACCACAGGGATGGAGACCCAGTACTTC
cdr3_aa: CSATTGMETQYF

v_call: TRBV6-5
j_call: TRBJ1-5
d_call: .
clone_size: .
cdr3_nt: TGTGCCAGCAGTTACCAGGCAGATCAGCCCCAGCATTTT
cdr3_aa: CASSYQADQPQHF

v_call: TRBV3-1/TRBV3-2
j_call: TRBJ2-2
d_call: .
clone_size: .
cdr3_nt: TGTGCCAGCAGCCAAGTAGGCGGGTCTAACACCGGGGAGCTGTTTTTT
cdr3_aa: CASSQVGGSNTGELFF

v_call: TRBV29-1
j_call: TRBJ1-2
d_call: .
clone_size: .
cdr3_nt: TGCAGCGTCTTAGAACCTAACTATGGCTACACCTTC
cdr3_aa: CSVLEPNYGYTF

v_call: TRBV7-2
j_call: TRBJ1-2
d_call: .
clone_size: .
cdr3_nt: TGTGCCAGCAGCTTAGGCGGGACTAACTATGGCTACACCTTC
cdr3_aa: CASSLGGTNYGYTF

v_call: TRBV7-9
j_call: TRBJ2-3
d_call: TRBD2
clone_size: once
cdr3_nt: TGTGCCAGCAGCCCTCGTGGGCTAGCGGGGACAGATACGCAGTATTTT
cdr3_aa: CASSPRGLAGTDTQYF

v_call: TRBV12-3/TRBV12-4
j_call: TRBJ1-1
d_call: TRBD1
clone_size: .
cdr3_nt: TGTGCCAGCAGAAAACAGGGGGTCACTGAAGCTTTCTTT
cdr3_aa: CASRKQGVTEAFF

v_call: TRBV3-1/TRBV3-2
j_call: TRBJ2-7
d_call: TRBD1
clone_size: .
cdr3_nt: TGTGCCAGCAGCCTGACGTCAGGGGGCGAGCAGTACTTC
cdr3_aa: CASSLTSGGEQYF

v_call: TRBV7-9
j_call: TRBJ1-2
d_call: .
clone_size: .
cdr3_nt: TGTGCCAGCAGCCCCGGGACACAGGGCTACACCTTC
cdr3_aa: CASSPGTQGYTF

v_call: TRBV18
j_call: TRBJ1-1
d_call: TRBD1
clone_size: .
cdr3_nt: TGTGCCAGCTCACCGGACAGGGGAGCTGAAGCTTTCTTT
cdr3_aa: CASSPDRGAEAFF

v_call: TRBV27
j_call: TRBJ1-1
d_call: .
clone_size: .
cdr3_nt: TGTGCCAGCAGACGGGGGGCTATGAACACTGAAGCTTTCTTT
cdr3_aa: CASRRGAMNTEAFF

v_call: TRBV27
j_call: TRBJ1-2
d_call: .
clone_size: once
cdr3_nt: TGTGCCAGCAGTCAGGGTGGGATTGGCTACACCTTC
cdr3_aa: CASSQGGIGYTF

v_call: TRBV5-6
j_call: TRBJ1-1
d_call: .
clone_size: few
cdr3_nt: TGTGCCAGCAGCTTGGTGAGTGGGGCAACTGAAGCTTTCTTT
cdr3_aa: CASSLVSGATEAFF

v_call: TRBV5-4
j_call: TRBJ2-7
d_call: TRBD1
clone_size: .
cdr3_nt: TGTGCCAGCAGCAAAGGGGACAGGTGGCACGAGCAGTACTTC
cdr3_aa: CASSKGDRWHEQYF

v_call: TRBV6-6
j_call: TRBJ2-7
d_call: .
clone_size: .
cdr3_nt: TGTGCCAGCAGTTACCAACCAGACACCTACGAGCAGTACTTC
cdr3_aa: CASSYQPDTYEQYF

v_call: TRBV4-3
j_call: TRBJ1-2
d_call: .
clone_size: .
cdr3_nt: TGCGCCAGCAGCCAAGAAGGGGGCTATGGCTACACCTTC
cdr3_aa: CASSQEGGYGYTF

v_call: TRBV4-3
j_call: TRBJ1-3
d_call: TRBD1
clone_size: .
cdr3_nt: TGCGCCAGCAGCCAAGATTGGACAGGGCACGGAAACACCATATATTTT
cdr3_aa: CASSQDWTGHGNTIYF

v_call: TRBV30
j_call: TRBJ1-6
d_call: TRBD1
clone_size: .
cdr3_nt: TGTGCCTTAGGGACAGAGAGTTCACCCCTCCACTTT
cdr3_aa: CALGTESSPLHF

v_call: TRBV11-3
j_call: TRBJ1-1
d_call: .
clone_size: .
cdr3_nt: TGTGCCAGCAGCTTAGGAGGGGCTTTCTTT
cdr3_aa: CASSLGGAFF

v_call: TRBV11-2
j_call: TRBJ1-4
d_call: .
clone_size: once
cdr3_nt: TGTGCCAGCAGCTTAAGCCCCTGGAGTTTTGCTAATGAAAAACTGTTTTTT
cdr3_aa: CASSLSPWSFANEKLFF

v_call: TRBV7-2
j_call: TRBJ1-6
d_call: TRBD1
clone_size: .
cdr3_nt: TGTGCCAGCAGCTTAGGTCGCACAGGGGGCCTGAATTCACCCCTCCACTTT
cdr3_aa: CASSLGRTGGLNSPLHF

v_call: TRBV12-3/TRBV12-4
j_call: TRBJ1-1
d_call: .
clone_size: .
cdr3_nt: TGTGCCAGCAACATACCGGGGAACACTGAAGCTTTCTTT
cdr3_aa: CASNIPGNTEAFF

v_call: TRBV6-2/TRBV6-3
j_call: TRBJ1-2
d_call: .
clone_size: once
cdr3_nt: TGTGCCAGCAGTCCCGGACAGAAATTCAACTATGGCTACACCTTC
cdr3_aa: CASSPGQKFNYGYTF

v_call: TRBV10-3
j_call: TRBJ1-2
d_call: TRBD1
clone_size: once
cdr3_nt: TGTGCCATCAGTGCGGGACAGGGGATCTATGGCTACACCTTC
cdr3_aa: CAISAGQGIYGYTF

v_call: TRBV30
j_call: TRBJ1-2
d_call: .
clone_size: once
cdr3_nt: TGTGCCTGGAGCGACAGGCCATCTTATGGCTACACCTTC
cdr3_aa: CAWSDRPSYGYTF

v_call: TRBV5-1
j_call: TRBJ2-5
d_call: .
clone_size: once
cdr3_nt: TGCGCCAGCAGCTTGGCGGGGGGCCTGGGCGAGACCCAGTACTTC
cdr3_aa: CASSLAGGLGETQYF

v_call: TRBV6-2/TRBV6-3
j_call: TRBJ1-1
d_call: TRBD1
clone_size: .
cdr3_nt: TGTGCCAGCAGTTATTCCAGACAGGGGGTGAACACTGAAGCTTTCTTT
cdr3_aa: CASSYSRQGVNTEAFF

v_call: TRBV6-5
j_call: TRBJ1-5
d_call: .
clone_size: once
cdr3_nt: TGTGCCAGCAGCTCCCGTGTGACACCCCAGCATTTT
cdr3_aa: CASSSRVTPQHF

v_call: TRBV7-2
j_call: TRBJ1-3
d_call: .
clone_size: .
cdr3_nt: TGTGCCAGCAGCGTTGTCAGGGGAAACACCATATATTTT
cdr3_aa: CASSVVRGNTIYF

v_call: TRBV2
j_call: TRBJ1-2
d_call: .
clone_size: .
cdr3_nt: TGTGCCAGCAGTCCCGGACAGAACTATGGCTACACCTTC
cdr3_aa: CASSPGQNYGYTF

v_call: TRBV30
j_call: TRBJ2-2
d_call: .
clone_size: .
cdr3_nt: TGTGCCTGGAAGCCGGGGTCGGCGAACACCGGGGAGCTGTTTTTT
cdr3_aa: CAWKPGSANTGELFF

v_call: TRBV5-1
j_call: TRBJ1-2
d_call: TRBD1
clone_size: .
cdr3_nt: TGCGCCAGCAGAGAAGAGGACAGGGTTGGCTACACCTTC
cdr3_aa: CASREEDRVGYTF

v_call: TRBV18
j_call: TRBJ1-4
d_call: .
clone_size: once
cdr3_nt: TGTGCCAGCTCACCACAGCACGCAACTAATGAAAAACTGTTTTTT
cdr3_aa: CASSPQHATNEKLFF

v_call: TRBV29-1
j_call: TRBJ1-1
d_call: .
clone_size: once
cdr3_nt: TGCAGCGTTGATTTGAGGACACCCAATGAAGCTTTCTTT
cdr3_aa: CSVDLRTPNEAFF

v_call: TRBV5-1
j_call: TRBJ1-6
d_call: TRBD1
clone_size: .
cdr3_nt: TGCGCCAGCGGGCCGGGACAGGGAGATTCACCCCTCCACTTT
cdr3_aa: CASGPGQGDSPLHF

v_call: TRBV24-1
j_call: TRBJ2-1
d_call: .
clone_size: .
cdr3_nt: TGTGCCACCAGTGACCTCCAAGCGGGTCCCAATGAGCAGTTCTTC
cdr3_aa: CATSDLQAGPNEQFF

v_call: TRBV4-3
j_call: TRBJ1-4
d_call: TRBD1
clone_size: .
cdr3_nt: TGCGCCAGCAGCCAGTCTCCGGGACAGGCCATTGAAAAACTGTTTTTT
cdr3_aa: CASSQSPGQAIEKLFF

v_call: TRBV5-6
j_call: TRBJ1-1
d_call: .
clone_size: .
cdr3_nt: TGTGCCAGCAGTTTCGGGGGTTTGGGCACTGAAGCTTTCTTT
cdr3_aa: CASSFGGLGTEAFF

v_call: TRBV19
j_call: TRBJ2-2
d_call: .
clone_size: .
cdr3_nt: TGTGCCAGTAGTATCCCCCGGGGTCCGAACACCGGGGAGCTGTTTTTT
cdr3_aa: CASSIPRGPNTGELFF

v_call: TRBV5-6
j_call: TRBJ2-4
d_call: .
clone_size: many
cdr3_nt: TGTGCCAGCGGCAAGGTCGGGGAGGTGGCCAAAAACATTCAGTACTTC
cdr3_aa: CASGKVGEVAKNIQYF

v_call: TRBV28
j_call: TRBJ2-7
d_call: TRBD1
clone_size: .
cdr3_nt: TGTGCCAGCAGTTCCCGGGACAGGGGGTACCCCTACGAGCAGTACTTC
cdr3_aa: CASSSRDRGYPYEQYF

v_call: TRBV30
j_call: TRBJ1-6
d_call: TRBD1
clone_size: .
cdr3_nt: TGTGCCTGGAGTTTATCCGGGACAGGGAATAATTCACCCCTCCACTTT
cdr3_aa: CAWSLSGTGNNSPLHF

v_call: TRBV5-1
j_call: TRBJ1-2
d_call: .
clone_size: .
cdr3_nt: TGCGCCAGCAGCTTGGCTGGGCGCGACTATGGCTACACCTTC
cdr3_aa: CASSLAGRDYGYTF

v_call: TRBV29-1
j_call: TRBJ1-6
d_call: .
clone_size: .
cdr3_nt: TGCAGCGTAAAGCAGGGAAATAATTCACCCCTCCACTTT
cdr3_aa: CSVKQGNNSPLHF

v_call: TRBV27
j_call: TRBJ1-2
d_call: TRBD1
clone_size: .
cdr3_nt: TGTGCCAGCAGTTTACCTCGACAGGGTGGCTATGGCTACACCTTC
cdr3_aa: CASSLPRQGGYGYTF